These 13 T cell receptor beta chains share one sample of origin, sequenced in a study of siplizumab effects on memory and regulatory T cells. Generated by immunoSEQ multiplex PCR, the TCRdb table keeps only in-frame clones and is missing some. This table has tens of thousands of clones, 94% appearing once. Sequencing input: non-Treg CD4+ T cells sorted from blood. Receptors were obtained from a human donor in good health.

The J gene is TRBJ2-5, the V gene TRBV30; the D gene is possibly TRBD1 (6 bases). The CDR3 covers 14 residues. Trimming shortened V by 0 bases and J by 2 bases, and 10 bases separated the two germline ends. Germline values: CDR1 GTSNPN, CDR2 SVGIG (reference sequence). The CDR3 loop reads CAWSVGTLQETQYF. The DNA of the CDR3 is TGTGCCTGGAGTGTAGGGACACTGCAAGAGACCCAGTACTTC.

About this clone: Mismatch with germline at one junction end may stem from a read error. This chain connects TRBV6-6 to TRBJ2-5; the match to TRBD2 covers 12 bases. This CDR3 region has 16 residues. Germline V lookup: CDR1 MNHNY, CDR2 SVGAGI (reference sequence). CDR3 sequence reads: CASSYSTGLAGETQYF. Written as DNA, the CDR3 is TGTGCCAGCAGCTACTCGACCGGACTAGCGGGGGAGACCCAGTACTTC.

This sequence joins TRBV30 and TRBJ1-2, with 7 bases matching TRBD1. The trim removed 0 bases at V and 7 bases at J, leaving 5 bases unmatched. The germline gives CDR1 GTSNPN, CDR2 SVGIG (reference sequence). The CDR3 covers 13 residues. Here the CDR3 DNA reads TGTGCCTGGAGTGTGACAGGGTATAGTGGCTACACCTTC. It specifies CAWSVTGYSGYTF.

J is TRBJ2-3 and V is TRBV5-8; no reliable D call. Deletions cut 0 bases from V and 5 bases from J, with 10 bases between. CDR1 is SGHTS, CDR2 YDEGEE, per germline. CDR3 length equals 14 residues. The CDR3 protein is CASSLEGLGDTQYF. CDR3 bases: TGTGCCAGCAGCTTGGAAGGTCTTGGAGATACGCAGTATTTT.

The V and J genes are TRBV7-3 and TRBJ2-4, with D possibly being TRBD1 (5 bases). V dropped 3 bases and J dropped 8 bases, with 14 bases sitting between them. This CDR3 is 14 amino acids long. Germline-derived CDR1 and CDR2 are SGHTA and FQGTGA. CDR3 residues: CASSLGQGADIQYF. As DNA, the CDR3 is TGTGCCAGCAGCTTGGGGCAGGGCGCGGACATTCAGTACTTC.

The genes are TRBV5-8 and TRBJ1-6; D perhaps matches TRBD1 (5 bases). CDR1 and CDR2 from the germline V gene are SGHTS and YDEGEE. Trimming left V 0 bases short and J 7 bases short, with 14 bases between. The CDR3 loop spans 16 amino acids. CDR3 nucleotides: TGTGCCAGCAGCTTGGCGGGGCAGGGCGTGAATTCACCCCTCCACTTT. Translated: CASSLAGQGVNSPLHF.

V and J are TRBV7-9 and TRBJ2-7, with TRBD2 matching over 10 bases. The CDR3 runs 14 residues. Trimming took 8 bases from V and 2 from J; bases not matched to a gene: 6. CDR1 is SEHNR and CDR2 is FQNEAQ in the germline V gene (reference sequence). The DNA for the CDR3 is TGTGCCAGCGCCTTAGCGGGGGGAACCTACGAGCAGTACTTC. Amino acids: CASALAGGTYEQYF.

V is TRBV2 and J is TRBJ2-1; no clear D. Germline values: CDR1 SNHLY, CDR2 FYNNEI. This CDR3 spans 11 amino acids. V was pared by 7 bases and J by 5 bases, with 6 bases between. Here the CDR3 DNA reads TGTGCCAGCAAGTTCCACAATGAGCAGTTCTTC. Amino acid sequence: CASKFHNEQFF.

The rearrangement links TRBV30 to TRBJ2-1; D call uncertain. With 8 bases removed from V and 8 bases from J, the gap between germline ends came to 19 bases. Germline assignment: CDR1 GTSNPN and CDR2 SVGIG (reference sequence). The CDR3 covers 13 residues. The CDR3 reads CALINKGWDEQFF. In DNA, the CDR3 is TGTGCCCTCATAAATAAGGGATGGGATGAGCAGTTCTTC.

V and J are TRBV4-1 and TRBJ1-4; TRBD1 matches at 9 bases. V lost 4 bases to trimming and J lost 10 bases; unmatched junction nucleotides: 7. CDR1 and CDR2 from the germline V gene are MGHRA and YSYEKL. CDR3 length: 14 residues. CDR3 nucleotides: TGCGCCAGCAGCCTTTGGACAGGGGAGGGAAAACTGTTTTTT. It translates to CASSLWTGEGKLFF.

CDR3: CASSRGLAGGLQETQYF. CDR3 nucleotide sequence: TGCGCCAGCAGCAGGGGACTAGCGGGGGGTCTCCAAGAGACCCAGTACTTC. The chain uses TRBV5-1 and TRBJ2-5; 15 bases map to TRBD2. CDR3 length: 17 residues. Germline V CDR1 and CDR2: SGHRS, YFSETQ. After removal of 4 bases from V and 1 base from J, the junction contained 5 bases not matched to a gene.

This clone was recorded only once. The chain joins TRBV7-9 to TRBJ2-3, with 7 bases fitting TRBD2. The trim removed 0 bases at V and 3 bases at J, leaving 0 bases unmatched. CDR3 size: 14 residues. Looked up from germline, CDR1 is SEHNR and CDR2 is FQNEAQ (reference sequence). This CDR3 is CASSLAGGTDTQYF. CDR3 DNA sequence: TGTGCCAGCAGCTTAGCGGGAGGGACAGATACGCAGTATTTT.

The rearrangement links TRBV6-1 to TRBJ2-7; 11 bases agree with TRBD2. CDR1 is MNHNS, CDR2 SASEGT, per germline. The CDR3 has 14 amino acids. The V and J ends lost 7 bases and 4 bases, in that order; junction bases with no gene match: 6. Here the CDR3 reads CASTLAGGFYEQYF. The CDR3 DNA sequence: TGTGCCAGCACCTTAGCGGGAGGGTTTTACGAGCAGTACTTC.